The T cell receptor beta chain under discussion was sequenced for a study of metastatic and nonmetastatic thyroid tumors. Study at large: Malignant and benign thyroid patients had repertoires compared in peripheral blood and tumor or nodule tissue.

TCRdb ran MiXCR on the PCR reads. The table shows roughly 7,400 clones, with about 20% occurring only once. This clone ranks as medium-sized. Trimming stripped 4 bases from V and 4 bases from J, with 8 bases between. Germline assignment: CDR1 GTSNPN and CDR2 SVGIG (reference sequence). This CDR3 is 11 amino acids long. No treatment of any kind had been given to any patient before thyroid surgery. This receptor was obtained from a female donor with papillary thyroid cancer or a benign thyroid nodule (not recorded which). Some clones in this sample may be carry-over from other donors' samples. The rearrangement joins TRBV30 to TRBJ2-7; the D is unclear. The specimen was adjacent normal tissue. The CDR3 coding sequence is TGTGCCTGGACAGCTAAGTACGAGCAGTACTTC. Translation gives CAWTAKYEQYF.